A selection of T cell receptor beta chains follows, all from one sample in a study of T cell responses to AZD1222 COVID-19 vaccine. The protocol was immunoSEQ multiplex PCR, while the TCRdb copy is restricted to in-frame clones and leaves out a portion. The data show 200,000 or so clones, approximately 92% seen once. The sample was peripheral blood, taken on day 0 of AZD1222 vaccination. The receptors originated from an adult in good health. Both conserved end residues are part of each CDR3. A D gene is named only where the DNA matches it firmly. Clone size is not always given. Where it is, it says once, few, many or a class for expanded clones.

TRBV7-8	TRBD1	TRBJ1-2	NA	TGTGCCAGCAGCCCGGGGACAGGGGTCAGTGGCTACACCTTC	CASSPGTGVSGYTF
TRBV5-1	TRBD2	TRBJ2-2	NA	TGCGCCAGCAGCTTGGGGCCGGGACTAGGTGCTTCCGGGGAGCTGTTTTTT	CASSLGPGLGASGELFF
TRBV19	NA	TRBJ1-2	NA	TGTGCCAGTAGTATCTGGCAGGGCCAGAACTATGGCTACACCTTC	CASSIWQGQNYGYTF
TRBV6-2/TRBV6-3	TRBD1	TRBJ1-1	NA	TGTGCCAGCAGCCCGGACAGGAGCTCTGAAGCTTTCTTT	CASSPDRSSEAFF
TRBV27	TRBD2	TRBJ2-3	NA	TGTGCCAGCATCCCGGGGGGGGTTCGCACAGATACGCAGTATTTT	CASIPGGVRTDTQYF
TRBV3-1/TRBV3-2	TRBD2	TRBJ2-1	NA	TGTGCCAGCAGCCCTGGGACTATAGCCGAGCAGTTCTTC	CASSPGTIAEQFF
TRBV10-2	TRBD2	TRBJ2-1	NA	TGCGCCAGCAGTCCCGGGGGGGCTTACAATGAGCAGTTCTTC	CASSPGGAYNEQFF
TRBV6-6	NA	TRBJ1-1	NA	TGTGCCAGCAGATATCCAGGGGCTGAAGCTTTCTTT	CASRYPGAEAFF
TRBV2	NA	TRBJ1-5	NA	TGTGCCAGCAGCCCCGGCAATCAGCCCCAGCATTTT	CASSPGNQPQHF
TRBV3-1/TRBV3-2	NA	TRBJ1-1	NA	TGTGCCAGCAGCCCCGGGAACAGTGAAGCTTTCTTT	CASSPGNSEAFF
TRBV27	TRBD2	TRBJ2-7	NA	TGTGCCAGCAGTTTTCTGGCTAGCGGGCCCTACGAGCAGTACTTC	CASSFLASGPYEQYF
TRBV4-2	NA	TRBJ1-3	NA	TGTGCCAGCAAACAGAGCTCTGGAAACACCATATATTTT	CASKQSSGNTIYF
TRBV4-3	TRBD2	TRBJ2-1	NA	TGCGCCAGCAGCCTCAGCGGGGGGGCCCCTAATGAGCAGTTCTTC	CASSLSGGAPNEQFF
TRBV5-4	TRBD1	TRBJ1-3	NA	TGTGCCAGCAGCGGGGGGACAGCTCCGAGCTCTGGAAACACCATATATTTT	CASSGGTAPSSGNTIYF
TRBV3-1/TRBV3-2	NA	TRBJ2-7	NA	TGTGCCAGCAGCCTGGCCGGTGGGGGGCCCTACGAGCAGTACTTC	CASSLAGGGPYEQYF
TRBV5-1	TRBD2	TRBJ2-2	NA	TGCGCCAGCAGCTTGTCGGGTTTAGCGGGAACGAACACCGGGGAGCTGTTTTTT	CASSLSGLAGTNTGELFF
TRBV2	NA	TRBJ1-3	NA	TGTGCCAGCAGTGAACGTAACTCTGGAAACACCATATATTTT	CASSERNSGNTIYF
TRBV30	NA	TRBJ2-1	NA	TGTGCCTGGAGTGGGGGAGGGGGCCCCTACAATGAGCAGTTCTTC	CAWSGGGGPYNEQFF
TRBV19	TRBD2	TRBJ2-2	NA	TGTGCCAGTACCGTGGGAGCGGGAGTCACCGGGGAGCTGTTTTTT	CASTVGAGVTGELFF
TRBV6-4	NA	TRBJ1-5	NA	TGTGCCAGCAGTGACGGATATAGCAATCAGCCCCAGCATTTT	CASSDGYSNQPQHF
TRBV6-2/TRBV6-3	NA	TRBJ2-3	NA	TGTGCCAGCAGTTACGTCCCGGAAGATACGCAGTATTTT	CASSYVPEDTQYF
TRBV19	NA	TRBJ1-1	once	TGTGCCAGTAGTATAAACGGACCGAACACTGAAGCTTTCTTT	CASSINGPNTEAFF
TRBV9	NA	TRBJ2-5	NA	TGTGCCAGCAGCCCAGGGGCGGGGGAGACCCAGTACTTC	CASSPGAGETQYF
TRBV6-5	TRBD1	TRBJ1-4	NA	TGTGCCAGCAGTTACACCCCCGGACAGGTTTTTGAAAAACTGTTTTTT	CASSYTPGQVFEKLFF
TRBV18	TRBD2	TRBJ2-2	NA	TGTGCCAGCTCACCGCCGGGACTAGCGAACACCGGGGAGCTGTTTTTT	CASSPPGLANTGELFF
TRBV28	NA	TRBJ1-1	NA	TGTGCCAGCAGTTCTAACCCCGGGACGGAGAACACTGAAGCTTTCTTT	CASSSNPGTENTEAFF
TRBV4-1	NA	TRBJ2-1	NA	TGCGCCAGCAGCCAAGTCCGGACGGCGGGGCGGAATGAGCAGTTCTTC	CASSQVRTAGRNEQFF
TRBV19	NA	TRBJ1-1	NA	TGTGCCAGTAGCTTTGCGCGTGCTGAAGCTTTCTTT	CASSFARAEAFF